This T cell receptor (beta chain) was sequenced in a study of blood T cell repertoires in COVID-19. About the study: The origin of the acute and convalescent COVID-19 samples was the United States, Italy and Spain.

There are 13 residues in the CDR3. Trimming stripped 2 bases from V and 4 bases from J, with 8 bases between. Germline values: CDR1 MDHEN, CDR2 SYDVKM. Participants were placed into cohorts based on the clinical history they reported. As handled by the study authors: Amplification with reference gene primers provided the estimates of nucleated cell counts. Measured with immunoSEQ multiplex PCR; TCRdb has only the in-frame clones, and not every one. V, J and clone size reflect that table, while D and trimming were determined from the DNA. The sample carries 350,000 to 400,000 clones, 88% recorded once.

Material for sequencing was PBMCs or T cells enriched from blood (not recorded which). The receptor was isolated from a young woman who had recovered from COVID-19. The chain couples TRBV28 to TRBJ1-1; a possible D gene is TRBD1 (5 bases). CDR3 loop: CASSLPGGTEAFF. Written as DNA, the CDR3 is TGTGCCAGCAGTTTACCCGGGGGCACTGAAGCTTTCTTT.